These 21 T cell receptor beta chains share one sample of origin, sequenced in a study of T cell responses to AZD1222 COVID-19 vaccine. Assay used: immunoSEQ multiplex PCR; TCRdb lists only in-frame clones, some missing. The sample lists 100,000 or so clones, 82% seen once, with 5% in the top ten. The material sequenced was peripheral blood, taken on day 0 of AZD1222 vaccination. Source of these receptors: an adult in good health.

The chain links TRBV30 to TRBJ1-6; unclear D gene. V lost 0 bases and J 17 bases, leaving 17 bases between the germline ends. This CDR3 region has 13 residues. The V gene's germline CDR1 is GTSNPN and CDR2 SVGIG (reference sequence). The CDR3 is CAWSVPGVPKVHF. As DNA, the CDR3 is TGTGCCTGGAGTGTCCCCGGAGTTCCCAAGGTCCACTTT.

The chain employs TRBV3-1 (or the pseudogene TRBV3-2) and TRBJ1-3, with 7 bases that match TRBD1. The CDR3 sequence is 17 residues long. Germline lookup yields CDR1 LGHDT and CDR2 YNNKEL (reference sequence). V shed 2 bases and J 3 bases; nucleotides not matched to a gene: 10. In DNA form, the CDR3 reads TGTGCCAGCAGCCAATTCTTACAGGGGCCGGGTGGAAACACCATATATTTT. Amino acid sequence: CASSQFLQGPGGNTIYF.

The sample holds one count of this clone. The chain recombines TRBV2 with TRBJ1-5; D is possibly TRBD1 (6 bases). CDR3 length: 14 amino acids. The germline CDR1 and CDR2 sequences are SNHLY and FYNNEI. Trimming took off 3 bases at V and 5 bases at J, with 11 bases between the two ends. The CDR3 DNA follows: TGTGCCAGCAGTGAGAGGCAGGGGCATCAGCCCCAGCATTTT. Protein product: CASSERQGHQPQHF.

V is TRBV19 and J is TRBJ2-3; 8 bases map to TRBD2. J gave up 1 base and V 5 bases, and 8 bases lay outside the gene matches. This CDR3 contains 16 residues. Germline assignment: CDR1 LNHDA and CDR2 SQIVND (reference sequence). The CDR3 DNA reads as TGTGCCAGTAGTGTCCTCGGAGCGGGGGGCACAGATACGCAGTATTTT. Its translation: CASSVLGAGGTDTQYF.

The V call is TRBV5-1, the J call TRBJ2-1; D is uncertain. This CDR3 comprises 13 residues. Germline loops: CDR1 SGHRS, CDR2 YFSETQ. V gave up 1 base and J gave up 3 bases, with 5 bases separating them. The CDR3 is CASSLTGYNEQFF. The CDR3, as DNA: TGCGCCAGCAGCTTGACGGGCTACAATGAGCAGTTCTTC. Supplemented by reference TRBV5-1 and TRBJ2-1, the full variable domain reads KAGVTQTPRYLIKTRGQQVTLSCSPISGHRSVSWYQQTPGQGLQFLFEYFSETQRNKGNFPGRFSGRQFSNSRSEMNVSTLELGDSALYLCASSLTGYNEQFFGPGTRLTVL.

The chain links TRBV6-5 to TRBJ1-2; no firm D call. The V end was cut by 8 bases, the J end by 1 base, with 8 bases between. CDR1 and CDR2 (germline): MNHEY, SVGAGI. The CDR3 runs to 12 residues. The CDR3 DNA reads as TGTGCCAGCTCCAGAGTTAACTATGGCTACACCTTC. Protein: CASSRVNYGYTF.

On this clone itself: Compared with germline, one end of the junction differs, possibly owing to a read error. The CDR3 DNA sequence: TGCAGCGTAGAAGACAGGGAGGAGCCCCAAGAGACCCAGTACTTC. Translated: CSVEDREEPQETQYF. The chain recombines TRBV29-1 with TRBJ2-5; perhaps TRBD1 as D (7 bases). CDR3 length: 15 amino acids. CDR1 and CDR2 from the germline V gene are SQVTM and ANQGSEA.

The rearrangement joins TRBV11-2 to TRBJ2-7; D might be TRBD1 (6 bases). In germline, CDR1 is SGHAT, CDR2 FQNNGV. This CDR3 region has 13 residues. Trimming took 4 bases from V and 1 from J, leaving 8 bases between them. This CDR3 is CASSSTGSYEQYF. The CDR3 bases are TGTGCCAGCAGCTCCACAGGGTCCTACGAGCAGTACTTC.

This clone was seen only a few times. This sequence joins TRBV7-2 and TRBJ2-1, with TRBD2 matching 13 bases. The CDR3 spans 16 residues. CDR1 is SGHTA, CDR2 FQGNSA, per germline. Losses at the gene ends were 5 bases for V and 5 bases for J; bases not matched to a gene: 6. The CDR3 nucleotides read TGTGCCAGCAGCCCTCGGACTAGCGGGGGAAACAATGAGCAGTTCTTC. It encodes CASSPRTSGGNNEQFF.

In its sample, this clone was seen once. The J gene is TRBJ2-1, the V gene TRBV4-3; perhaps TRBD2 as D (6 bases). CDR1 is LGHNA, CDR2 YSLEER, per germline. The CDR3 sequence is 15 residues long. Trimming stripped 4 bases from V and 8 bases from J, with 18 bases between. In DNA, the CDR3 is TGCGCCAGCAGCCGAGCCCCAGGGAGGTCCGATGAGCAGTTCTTC. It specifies CASSRAPGRSDEQFF.

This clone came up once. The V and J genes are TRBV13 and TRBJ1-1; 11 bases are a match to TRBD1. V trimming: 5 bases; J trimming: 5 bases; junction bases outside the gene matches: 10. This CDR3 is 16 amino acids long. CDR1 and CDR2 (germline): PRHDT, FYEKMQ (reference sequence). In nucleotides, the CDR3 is TGTGCCAGCAGCCCAAGGACAGGGGGCCCGAGAACTGAAGCTTTCTTT. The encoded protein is CASSPRTGGPRTEAFF.

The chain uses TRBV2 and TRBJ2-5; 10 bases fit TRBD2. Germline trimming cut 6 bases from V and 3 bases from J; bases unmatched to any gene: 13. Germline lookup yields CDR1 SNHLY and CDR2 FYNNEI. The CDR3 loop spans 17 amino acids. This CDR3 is CASRPPGPSGRKETQYF. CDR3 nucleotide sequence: TGTGCCAGCAGGCCTCCTGGACCTAGCGGGAGAAAAGAGACCCAGTACTTC.

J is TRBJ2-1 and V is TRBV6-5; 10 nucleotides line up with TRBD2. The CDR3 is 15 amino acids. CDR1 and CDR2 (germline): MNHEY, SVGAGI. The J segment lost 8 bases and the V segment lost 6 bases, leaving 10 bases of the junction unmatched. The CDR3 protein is CASRDLGTSAHEQFF. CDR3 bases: TGTGCCAGCAGGGACCTCGGGACTAGCGCCCATGAGCAGTTCTTC.

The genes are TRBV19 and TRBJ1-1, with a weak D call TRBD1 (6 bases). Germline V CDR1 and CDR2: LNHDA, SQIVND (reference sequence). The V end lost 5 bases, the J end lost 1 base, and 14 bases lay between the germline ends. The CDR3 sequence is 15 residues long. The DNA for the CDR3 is TGTGCCAGTAGTGGGGGCCGACGGGCGAACACTGAAGCTTTCTTT. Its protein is CASSGGRRANTEAFF.

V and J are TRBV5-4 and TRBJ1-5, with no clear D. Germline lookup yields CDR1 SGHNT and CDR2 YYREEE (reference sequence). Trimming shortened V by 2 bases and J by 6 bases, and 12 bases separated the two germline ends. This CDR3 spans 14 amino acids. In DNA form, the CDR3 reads TGTGCCAGCAGCTTCGACTCGGGCGGTCAGCCCCAGCATTTT. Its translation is CASSFDSGGQPQHF.

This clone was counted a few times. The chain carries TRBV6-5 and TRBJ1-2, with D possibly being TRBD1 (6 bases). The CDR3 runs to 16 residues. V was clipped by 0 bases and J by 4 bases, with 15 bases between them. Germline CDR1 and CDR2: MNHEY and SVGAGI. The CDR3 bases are TGTGCCAGCAGTTACTCGAGTCTAGGGGGGGCCTATGGCTACACCTTC. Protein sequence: CASSYSSLGGAYGYTF.

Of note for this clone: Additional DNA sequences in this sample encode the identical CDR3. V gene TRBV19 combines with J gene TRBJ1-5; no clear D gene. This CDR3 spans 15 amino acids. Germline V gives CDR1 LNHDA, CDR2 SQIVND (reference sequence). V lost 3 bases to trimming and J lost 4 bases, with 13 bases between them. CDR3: CASSIGGLVNQPQHF. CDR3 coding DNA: TGTGCCAGTAGTATCGGAGGGTTAGTGAATCAGCCCCAGCATTTT.

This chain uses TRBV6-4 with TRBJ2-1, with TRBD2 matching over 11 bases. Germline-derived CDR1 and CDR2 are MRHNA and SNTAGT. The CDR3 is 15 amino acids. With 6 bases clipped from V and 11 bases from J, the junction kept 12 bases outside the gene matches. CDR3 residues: CASSPSSGGPLKQFF. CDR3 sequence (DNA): TGTGCCAGCAGCCCCTCTAGCGGGGGGCCCCTCAAGCAGTTCTTC.

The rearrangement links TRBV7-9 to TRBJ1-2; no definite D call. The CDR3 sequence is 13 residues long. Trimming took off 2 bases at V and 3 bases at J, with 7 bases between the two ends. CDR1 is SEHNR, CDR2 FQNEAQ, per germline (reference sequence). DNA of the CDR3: TGTGCCAGCAGCTTATCGGCGGACTATGGCTACACCTTC. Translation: CASSLSADYGYTF.

In DNA form, the CDR3 reads TGTGCCAGCAGCGTACGAGGGGGCGCCGCGTCTGGGGAGCTGTTTTTT. This codes for CASSVRGGAASGELFF. V usage is TRBV9 and J usage is TRBJ2-2; TRBD1 matches 7 bases. The CDR3 sequence is 16 residues long. Trimming took 1 base from V and 8 from J; bases not matched to a gene: 11. Germline V CDR1 and CDR2: SGDLS, YYNGEE.

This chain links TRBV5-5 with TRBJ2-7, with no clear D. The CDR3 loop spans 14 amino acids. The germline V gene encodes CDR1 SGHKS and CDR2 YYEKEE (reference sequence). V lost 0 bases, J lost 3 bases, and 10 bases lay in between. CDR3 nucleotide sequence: TGTGCCAGCAGCTTGGTGTACTTAAACTACGAGCAGTACTTC. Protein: CASSLVYLNYEQYF.